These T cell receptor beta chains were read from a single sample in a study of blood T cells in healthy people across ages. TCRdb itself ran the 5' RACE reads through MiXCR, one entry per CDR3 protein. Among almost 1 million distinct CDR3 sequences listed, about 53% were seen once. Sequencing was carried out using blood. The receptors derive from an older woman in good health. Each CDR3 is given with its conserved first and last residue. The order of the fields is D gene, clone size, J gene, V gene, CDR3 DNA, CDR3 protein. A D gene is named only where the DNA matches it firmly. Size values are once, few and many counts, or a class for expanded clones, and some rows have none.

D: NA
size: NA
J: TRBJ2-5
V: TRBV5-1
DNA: TGCGCCAGCGGCGTGGAAATTCAAGAGACCCAGTACTTC
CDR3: CASGVEIQETQYF

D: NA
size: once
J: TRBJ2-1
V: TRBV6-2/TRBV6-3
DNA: TGTGCCACCCGTTCACACGTTAGCTCCTACAATGAGCAGTTCTTC
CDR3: CATRSHVSSYNEQFF

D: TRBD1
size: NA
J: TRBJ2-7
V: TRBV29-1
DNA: TGCAGCGTTGAACTACCGGACAGGGGCTATGAGCAGTACTTC
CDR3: CSVELPDRGYEQYF

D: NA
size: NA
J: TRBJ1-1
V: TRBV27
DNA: TGTGCCAGCAGTTTGACGATGAACACTGGAGCTTTCTTT
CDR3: CASSLTMNTGAFF

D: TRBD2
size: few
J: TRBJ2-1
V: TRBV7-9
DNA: TGTGCCAGCAGCCTGACTAGCACTGAGCAGTTCTTC
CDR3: CASSLTSTEQFF

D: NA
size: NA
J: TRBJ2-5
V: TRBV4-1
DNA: TGCGCCAGCAGCCAAGGCCTAGTTTTAGAGACCCAGTACTTC
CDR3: CASSQGLVLETQYF

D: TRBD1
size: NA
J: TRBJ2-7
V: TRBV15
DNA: TGTGCCACCAGCAAGACCGGGACAGGGGCTTCCGAGCAGTACTTC
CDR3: CATSKTGTGASEQYF

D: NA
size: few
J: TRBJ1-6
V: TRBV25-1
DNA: TGTGCCAGCCGGGCACCTCTCTCACCCCTCCACTTT
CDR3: CASRAPLSPLHF

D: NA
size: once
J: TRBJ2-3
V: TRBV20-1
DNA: TGCAGTGCTAGTGATAGCGGAGGCCCAGTGTATTTT
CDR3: CSASDSGGPVYF

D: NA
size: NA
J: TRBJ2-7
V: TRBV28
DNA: TGTGCCAGCGGTATCGGCACCTACGAGCAGTACTTC
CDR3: CASGIGTYEQYF

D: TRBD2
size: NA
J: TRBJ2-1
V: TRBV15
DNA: TGTGCCACCAACCCAGGTCGGGGGGGTAATGAGCAGTTCTTC
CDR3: CATNPGRGGNEQFF

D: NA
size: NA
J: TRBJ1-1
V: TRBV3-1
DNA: TGTGCCAGCAGCCTCGGGACGGCTGAAGCTTTCTTT
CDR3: CASSLGTAEAFF

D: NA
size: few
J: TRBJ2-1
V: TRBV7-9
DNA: TGTGCCAGCAGAAGCAAGGGGGGGTACTCCTACAATGAGCAGTTCTTC
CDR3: CASRSKGGYSYNEQFF

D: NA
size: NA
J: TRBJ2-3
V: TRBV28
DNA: TGTGCCAGCAACCCTGGGGCCGATACCCAGTATTTT
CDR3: CASNPGADTQYF

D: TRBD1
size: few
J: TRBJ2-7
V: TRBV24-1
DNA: TGTGCCACCAGTTCTACCGGGACAGGGGGTATCTACGAGCAGTACTTC
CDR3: CATSSTGTGGIYEQYF

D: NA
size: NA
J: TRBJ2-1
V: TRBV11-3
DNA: TGTGCCAGCAGGACAAGTCGAGGCACCTACAATGAGCAGTTCTTC
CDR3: CASRTSRGTYNEQFF

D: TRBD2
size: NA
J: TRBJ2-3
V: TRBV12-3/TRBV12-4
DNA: TGTGCCAGCAGTTTGGCCGGGAGGGTCGATACGCAGTATTTT
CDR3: CASSLAGRVDTQYF

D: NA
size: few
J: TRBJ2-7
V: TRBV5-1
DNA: TGCGCCAGCAGCTTTAGCGGAGAGATCTACGAGCAGTACTTC
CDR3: CASSFSGEIYEQYF

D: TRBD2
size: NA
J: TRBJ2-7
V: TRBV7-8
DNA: TGTGCCAGCAGCCTTGGGCCCGGGACTAGAGCGACTTACGAGCAGTACTTC
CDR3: CASSLGPGTRATYEQYF

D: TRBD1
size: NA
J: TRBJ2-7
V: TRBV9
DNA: TGTGCCAGCAGCGTTGGGCCGGGACAGCAATACGAGCAGTACTTC
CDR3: CASSVGPGQQYEQYF

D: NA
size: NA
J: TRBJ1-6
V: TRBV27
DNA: TGTGCCAGCAGTCGAGGGACGGATTTTTATAATTCACCCCTCCACTTT
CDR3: CASSRGTDFYNSPLHF

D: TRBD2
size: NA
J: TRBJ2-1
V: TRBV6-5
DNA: TGTGCCAGCAGGCCTCCTAGCGGGCGTTACAATGAGCAGTTCTTC
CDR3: CASRPPSGRYNEQFF

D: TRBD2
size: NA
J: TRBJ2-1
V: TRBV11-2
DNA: TGTGCCAGCAACTCTGTAGCGGGATGGAACAATGAGCAGTTCTTC
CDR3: CASNSVAGWNNEQFF

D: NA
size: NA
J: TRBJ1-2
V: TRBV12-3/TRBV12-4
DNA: TGTGCCAGCAGTTTAGGGATGCACTATGGCTACACCTTC
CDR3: CASSLGMHYGYTF

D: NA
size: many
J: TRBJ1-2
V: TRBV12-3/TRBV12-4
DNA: TGTGCCAGCAGTTTGAAAGGGATTAACTATGGCTACACCTTC
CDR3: CASSLKGINYGYTF

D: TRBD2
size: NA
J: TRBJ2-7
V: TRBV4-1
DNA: TGCGCCAGCAGCCAAGCAATCGGACTAGCCAACTCCTACGAGCAGTACTTC
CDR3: CASSQAIGLANSYEQYF

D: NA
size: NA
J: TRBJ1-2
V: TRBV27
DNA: TGTGCCAGCAGTACGAGATCTAACTATGGCTACACCTTC
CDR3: CASSTRSNYGYTF

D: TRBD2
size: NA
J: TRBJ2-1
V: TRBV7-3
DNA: TGTGCCAGCAGCTCCCGACTAGCGGGAGGTGGGGATGAGCAGTTCTTC
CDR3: CASSSRLAGGGDEQFF